This T cell receptor beta chain was documented in a study of cytomegalovirus exposure and HLA in healthy donors. On this clone itself: Its antigen is unknown.

Findings and limits, study-wide: Only CMV serostatus was available as immune exposure information. A later analysis appeared to link common viral pathogens to several of the most significant clusters. The study designated 164 TCR beta chains cytomegalovirus-associated.

60 Vbeta and 13 Jbeta primers were used in PCR. The assay was immunoSEQ multiplex PCR, and TCRdb's table has in-frame clones only and misses some. Among about 100,000 clones listed, about three quarters were seen once. The germline CDR1 and CDR2 sequences are LNHDA and SQIVND (reference sequence). The CDR3 runs 17 residues. V was trimmed by 1 base and J by 1 base, leaving 14 bases between them. Sequencing was done on a sample of PBMCs. This TCR came from a man in his sixties in good health and CMV-seropositive. The chain couples TRBV19 to TRBJ1-5; D might be TRBD1 (6 bases). CDR3 amino acids: CASSIVRGQTSNQPQHF. The CDR3, as DNA: TGTGCCAGTAGTATAGTTAGGGGACAAACCAGCAATCAGCCCCAGCATTTT. The whole variable domain, filled in from reference TRBV19 and TRBJ1-5, reads DGGITQSPKYLFRKEGQNVTLSCEQNLNHDAMYWYRQDPGQGLRLIYYSQIVNDFQKGDIAEGYSVSREKKESFPLTVTSAQKNPTAFYLCASSIVRGQTSNQPQHFGDGTRLSIL.